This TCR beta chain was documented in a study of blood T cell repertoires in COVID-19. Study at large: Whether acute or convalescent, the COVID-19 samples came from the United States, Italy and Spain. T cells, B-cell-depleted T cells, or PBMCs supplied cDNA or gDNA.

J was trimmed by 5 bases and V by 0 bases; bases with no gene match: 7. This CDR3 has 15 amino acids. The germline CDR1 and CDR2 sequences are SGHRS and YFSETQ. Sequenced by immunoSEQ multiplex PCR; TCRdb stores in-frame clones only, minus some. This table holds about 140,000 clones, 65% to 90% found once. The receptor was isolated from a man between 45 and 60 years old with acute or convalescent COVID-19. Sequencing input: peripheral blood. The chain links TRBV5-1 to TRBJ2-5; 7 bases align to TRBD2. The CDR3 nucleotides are TGCGCCAGCAGCTTGGTGATAGCGGGTGGGGAGACCCAGTACTTC. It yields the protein CASSLVIAGGETQYF.